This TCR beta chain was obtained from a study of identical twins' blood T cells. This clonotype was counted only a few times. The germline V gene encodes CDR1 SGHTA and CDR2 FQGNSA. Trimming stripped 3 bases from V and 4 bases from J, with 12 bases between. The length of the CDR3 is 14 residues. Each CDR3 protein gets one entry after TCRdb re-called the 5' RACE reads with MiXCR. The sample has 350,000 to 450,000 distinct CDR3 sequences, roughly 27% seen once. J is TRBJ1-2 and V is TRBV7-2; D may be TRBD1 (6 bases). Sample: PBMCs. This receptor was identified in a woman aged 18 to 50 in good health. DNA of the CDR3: TGTGCCAGCAGCTTTAAACAGGGAGGCTATGGCTACACCTTC. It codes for CASSFKQGGYGYTF.